The clone carrying this T cell receptor (beta chain) was observed a handful of times. Its antigen is unidentified. The CDR3 contains 15 residues. CDR1 is SGHTA, CDR2 FQGTGA, per germline. V was clipped by 1 base and J by 10 bases, with 14 bases between them. The data originate from a study of early T cells in non-severe SARS-CoV-2 infection. The wider study: Unsorted whole blood bulk RNA was sequenced, with unpaired chains. Study results and limitations: Anti-spike CD8 responses were favored by VDJdb matching, which missed private and CD4 specificities.

Separate cDNA molecules each had unique molecular identifiers attached to them. Each CDR3 protein is one row after TCRdb ran MiXCR on the 5' RACE reads. The data contain 70,000 to 85,000 distinct CDR3 sequences, 10% to 15% of them seen just once; the ten biggest clones take up 3% to 5%. The rearrangement uses TRBV7-3 and TRBJ1-6; D uncertain. Sequencing was done on a sample of whole blood. This clonotype was obtained from an adult who was a healthcare worker with PCR-confirmed SARS-CoV-2 infection or an uninfected control (not recorded which). In DNA, the CDR3 is TGTGCCAGCAGCTTAAACAGCCCTGCGAACTCACCCCTCCACTTT. Its protein product is CASSLNSPANSPLHF. Full variable domain (outside the CDR3, taken from reference TRBV7-3 and TRBJ1-6): GAGVSQTPSNKVTEKGKYVELRCDPISGHTALYWYRQSLGQGPEFLIYFQGTGAADDSGLPNDRFFAVRPEGSVSTLKIQRTERGDSAVYLCASSLNSPANSPLHFGNGTRLTVT.